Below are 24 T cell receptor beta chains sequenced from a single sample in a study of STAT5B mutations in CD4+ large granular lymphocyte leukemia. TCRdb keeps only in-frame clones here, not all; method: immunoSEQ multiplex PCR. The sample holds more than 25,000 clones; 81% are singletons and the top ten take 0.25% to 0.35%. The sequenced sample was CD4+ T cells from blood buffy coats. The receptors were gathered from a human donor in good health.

CDR3 region: CASSYRDRRNNEQFF. CDR3 sequence (DNA): TGTGCCAGCAGTTACCGGGACAGGAGGAACAATGAGCAGTTCTTC. The V call is TRBV6-5, the J call TRBJ2-1; 8 nucleotides line up with TRBD1. The trim removed 2 bases at V and 5 bases at J, leaving 5 bases unmatched. Germline CDR1 MNHEY, CDR2 SVGAGI. CDR3 length: 15 residues.

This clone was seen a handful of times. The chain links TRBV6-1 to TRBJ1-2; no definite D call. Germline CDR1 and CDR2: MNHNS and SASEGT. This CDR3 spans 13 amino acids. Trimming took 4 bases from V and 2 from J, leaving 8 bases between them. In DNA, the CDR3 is TGTGCCAGCAGTGTCCAGACGAACTATGGCTACACCTTC. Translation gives CASSVQTNYGYTF.

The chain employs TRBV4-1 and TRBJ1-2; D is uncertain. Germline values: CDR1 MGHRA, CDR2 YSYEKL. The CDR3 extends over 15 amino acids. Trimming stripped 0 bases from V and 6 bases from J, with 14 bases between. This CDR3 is CASSQEYSSPDGYTF. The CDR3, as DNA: TGCGCCAGCAGCCAAGAATACAGTAGCCCCGATGGCTACACCTTC.

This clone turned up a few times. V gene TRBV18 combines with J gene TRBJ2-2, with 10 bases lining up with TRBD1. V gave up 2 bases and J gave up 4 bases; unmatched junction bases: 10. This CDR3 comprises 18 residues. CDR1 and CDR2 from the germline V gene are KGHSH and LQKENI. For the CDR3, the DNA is TGTGCCAGCTCACCAAAAGACAGGGGGCGCGCAGGCACCGGGGAGCTGTTTTTT. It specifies CASSPKDRGRAGTGELFF.

The CDR3 region is CASSASGYGYTF. The CDR3 nucleotides are TGTGCCAGCAGCGCTTCAGGGTATGGCTACACCTTC. The chain carries TRBV7-2 and TRBJ1-2, with D possibly matching TRBD1 (5 bases). V lost 5 bases to trimming and J lost 5 bases, with 9 bases between them. The germline CDR1 and CDR2 sequences are SGHTA and FQGNSA. The CDR3 is made up of 12 amino acids.

This CDR3 reads CASSSLAGGIYEQYF. CDR3 nucleotide sequence: TGTGCCAGCAGCTCCCTAGCGGGAGGAATCTACGAGCAGTACTTC. The V and J genes are TRBV5-4 and TRBJ2-7; 11 nucleotides agree with TRBD2. Germline V CDR1 and CDR2: SGHNT, YYREEE (reference sequence). The CDR3 is 15 residues long. The V gene end was trimmed by 3 bases and the J gene end by 3 bases; junction bases not matched to a gene: 5.

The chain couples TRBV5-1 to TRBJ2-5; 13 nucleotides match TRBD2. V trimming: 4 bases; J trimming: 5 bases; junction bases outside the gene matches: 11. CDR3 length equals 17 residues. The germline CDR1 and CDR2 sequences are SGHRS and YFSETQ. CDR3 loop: CASSPTSGRIAAETQYF. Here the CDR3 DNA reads TGCGCCAGCAGCCCGACTAGCGGGAGGATTGCGGCGGAGACCCAGTACTTC.

CDR3 residues: CASSYNRITSFEAFF. The DNA for the CDR3 is TGTGCCAGCAGCTATAACCGCATCACCTCCTTTGAAGCTTTCTTT. V and J are TRBV7-8 and TRBJ1-1; no firm D call. Trimming took off 4 bases at V and 7 bases at J, with 19 bases between the two ends. This CDR3 contains 15 residues. CDR1 SGHVS and CDR2 FQNEAQ come from the germline V gene.

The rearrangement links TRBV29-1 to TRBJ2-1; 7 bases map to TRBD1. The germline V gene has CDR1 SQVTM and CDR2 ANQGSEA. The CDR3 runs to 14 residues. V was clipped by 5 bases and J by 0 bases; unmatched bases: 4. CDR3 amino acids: CSVFGQDSYNEQFF. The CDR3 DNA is TGCAGCGTTTTCGGACAGGACTCCTACAATGAGCAGTTCTTC.

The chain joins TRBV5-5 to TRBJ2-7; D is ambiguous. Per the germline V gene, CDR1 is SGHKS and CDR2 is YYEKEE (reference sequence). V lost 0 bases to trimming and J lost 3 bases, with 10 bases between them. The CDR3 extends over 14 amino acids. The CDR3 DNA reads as TGTGCCAGCAGCTTGGCGGGCAGCTACTACGAGCAGTACTTC. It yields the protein CASSLAGSYYEQYF.

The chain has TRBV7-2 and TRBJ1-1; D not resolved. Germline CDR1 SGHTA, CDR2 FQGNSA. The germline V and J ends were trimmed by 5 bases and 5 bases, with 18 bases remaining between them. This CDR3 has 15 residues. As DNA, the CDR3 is TGTGCCAGCAGCCCGGCACCGGGCCGGCGGACTGAAGCTTTCTTT. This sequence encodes CASSPAPGRRTEAFF.

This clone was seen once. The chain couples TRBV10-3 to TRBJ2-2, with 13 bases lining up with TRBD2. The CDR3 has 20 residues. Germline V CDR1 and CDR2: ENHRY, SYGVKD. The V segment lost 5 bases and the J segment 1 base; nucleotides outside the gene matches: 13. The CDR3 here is CAISMVPLAGGPLNTGELFF. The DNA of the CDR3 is TGTGCCATCAGTATGGTCCCACTAGCGGGAGGGCCCTTGAACACCGGGGAGCTGTTTTTT.

CDR3 amino acids: CASSREAGGLETQYF. CDR3 nucleotide sequence: TGTGCCAGCAGTCGGGAGGCAGGGGGCCTCGAGACCCAGTACTTC. The J gene is TRBJ2-5, the V gene TRBV6-4; TRBD1 is a possible D gene (8 bases). This CDR3 region has 15 residues. Germline CDR1 reads MRHNA; CDR2 reads SNTAGT. V shed 5 bases and J shed 5 bases, with 18 bases lying between them.

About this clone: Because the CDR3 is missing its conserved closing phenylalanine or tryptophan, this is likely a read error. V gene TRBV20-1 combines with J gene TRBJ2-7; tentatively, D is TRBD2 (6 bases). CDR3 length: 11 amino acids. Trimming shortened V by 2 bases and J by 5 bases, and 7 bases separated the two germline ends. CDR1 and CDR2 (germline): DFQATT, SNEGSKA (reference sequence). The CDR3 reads CSARSGDEQYA. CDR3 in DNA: TGCAGTGCTAGATCGGGGGACGAGCAGTACGCC.

The CDR3, as DNA: TGTGCCAGCAGCAGGGGAGATTCCGACGTCCTGACTTTC. The encoded protein is CASSRGDSDVLTF. The V gene is TRBV7-3, the J gene TRBJ2-6; D may be TRBD1 or TRBD2 (5 bases each). Germline CDR1 and CDR2: SGHTA and FQGTGA. This CDR3 is 13 amino acids long. Trimming took 5 bases from V and 11 from J, leaving 13 bases between them. The complete variable domain, with remaining parts taken from reference TRBV7-3 and TRBJ2-6, reads GAGVSQTPSNKVTEKGKYVELRCDPISGHTALYWYRQSLGQGPEFLIYFQGTGAADDSGLPNDRFFAVRPEGSVSTLKIQRTERGDSAVYLCASSRGDSDVLTFGAGSRLTVL.

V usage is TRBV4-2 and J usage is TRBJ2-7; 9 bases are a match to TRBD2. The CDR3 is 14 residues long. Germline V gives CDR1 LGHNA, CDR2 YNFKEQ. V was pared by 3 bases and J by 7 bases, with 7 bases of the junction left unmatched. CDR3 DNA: TGTGCCAGCAGCCAGGGACTAGCCCCGGGGGAGCAGTACTTC. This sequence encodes CASSQGLAPGEQYF.

The CDR3 DNA reads as TGTGCCAGCAGGGGGGGGGAGGATGGCTACACCTTC. As protein: CASRGGEDGYTF. The chain joins TRBV2 to TRBJ1-2; D possibly corresponds to TRBD1 (5 bases). The V end lost 6 bases, the J end lost 6 bases, and 11 bases lay between the germline ends. The germline V gene encodes CDR1 SNHLY and CDR2 FYNNEI. The CDR3 runs to 12 residues.

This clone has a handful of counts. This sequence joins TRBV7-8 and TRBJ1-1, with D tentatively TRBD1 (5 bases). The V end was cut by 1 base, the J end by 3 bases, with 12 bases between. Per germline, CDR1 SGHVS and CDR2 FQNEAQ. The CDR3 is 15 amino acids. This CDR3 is CASSLGDVWDTEAFF. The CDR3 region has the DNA TGTGCCAGCAGCTTAGGGGACGTATGGGACACTGAAGCTTTCTTT.

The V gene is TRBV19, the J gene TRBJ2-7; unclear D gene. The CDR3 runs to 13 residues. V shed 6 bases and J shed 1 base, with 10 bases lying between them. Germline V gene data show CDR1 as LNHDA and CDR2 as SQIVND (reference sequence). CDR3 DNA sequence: TGTGCCAGTAGGCCTGAGCTGTCCTACGAGCAGTACTTC. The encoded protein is CASRPELSYEQYF.

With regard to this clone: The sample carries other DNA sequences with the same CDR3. The CDR3, as DNA: TGTGCCTGGAGTGTTATGTTCACATACAACACCGGGGAGCTGTTTTTT. This translates into CAWSVMFTYNTGELFF. The rearrangement uses TRBV30 and TRBJ2-2; the D is unclear. V lost 0 bases and J lost 2, with 13 bases in between. Germline loops: CDR1 GTSNPN, CDR2 SVGIG (reference sequence). The CDR3 is made up of 16 amino acids. The full variable domain, rest sourced from reference TRBV30 and TRBJ2-2, is SQTIHQWPATLVQPVGSPLSLECTVEGTSNPNLYWYRQAAGRGLQLLFYSVGIGQISSEVPQNLSASRPQDRQFILSSKKLLLSDSGFYLCAWSVMFTYNTGELFFGEGSRLTVL.

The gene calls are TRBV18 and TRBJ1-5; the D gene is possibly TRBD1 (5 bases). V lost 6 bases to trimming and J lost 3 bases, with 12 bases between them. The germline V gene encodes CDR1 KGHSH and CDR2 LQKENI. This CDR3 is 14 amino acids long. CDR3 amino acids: CASSPRGINQPQHF. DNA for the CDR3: TGTGCCAGCTCTCCCCGGGGCATCAATCAGCCCCAGCATTTT.

The CDR3 region has the DNA TGCGCCAGCAGCTCCCAGGGGGCAACTGGAGAAAAACTGTTTTTT. Protein product: CASSSQGATGEKLFF. The chain carries TRBV5-1 and TRBJ1-4; TRBD1 matches 8 bases. V was clipped by 3 bases and J by 8 bases; unmatched bases: 9. The CDR3 extends over 15 amino acids. Looked up from germline, CDR1 is SGHRS and CDR2 is YFSETQ. Filled out from reference TRBV5-1 and TRBJ1-4, the complete variable domain reads KAGVTQTPRYLIKTRGQQVTLSCSPISGHRSVSWYQQTPGQGLQFLFEYFSETQRNKGNFPGRFSGRQFSNSRSEMNVSTLELGDSALYLCASSSQGATGEKLFFGSGTQLSVL.

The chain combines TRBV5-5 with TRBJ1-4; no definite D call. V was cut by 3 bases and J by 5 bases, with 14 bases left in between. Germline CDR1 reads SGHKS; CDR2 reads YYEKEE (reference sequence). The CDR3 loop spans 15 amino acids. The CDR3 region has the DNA TGTGCCAGCAGCTCAACGACATGGGGAAATGAAAAACTGTTTTTT. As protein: CASSSTTWGNEKLFF.

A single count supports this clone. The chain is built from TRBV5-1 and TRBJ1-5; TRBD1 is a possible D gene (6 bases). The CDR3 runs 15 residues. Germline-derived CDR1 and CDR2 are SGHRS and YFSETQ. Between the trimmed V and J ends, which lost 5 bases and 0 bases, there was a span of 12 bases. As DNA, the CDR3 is TGCGCCAGCAGACCAGGGGCTTATAGCAATCAGCCCCAGCATTTT. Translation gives CASRPGAYSNQPQHF.